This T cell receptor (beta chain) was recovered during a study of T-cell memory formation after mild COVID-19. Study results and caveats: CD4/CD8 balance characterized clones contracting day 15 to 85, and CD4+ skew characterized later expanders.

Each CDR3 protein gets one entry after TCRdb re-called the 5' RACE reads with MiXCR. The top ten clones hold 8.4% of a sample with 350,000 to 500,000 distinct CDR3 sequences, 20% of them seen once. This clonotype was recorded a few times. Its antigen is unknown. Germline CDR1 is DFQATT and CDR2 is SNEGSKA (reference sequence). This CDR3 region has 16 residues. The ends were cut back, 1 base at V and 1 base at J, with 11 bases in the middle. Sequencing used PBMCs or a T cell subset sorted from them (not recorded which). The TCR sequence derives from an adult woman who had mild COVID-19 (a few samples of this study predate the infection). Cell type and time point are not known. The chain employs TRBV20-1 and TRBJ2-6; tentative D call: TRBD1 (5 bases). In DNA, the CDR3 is TGCAGTGCTAGAGCAGGAGCAGGGTCTGGGGCCAACGTCCTGACTTTC. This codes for CSARAGAGSGANVLTF.